The clone carrying this T cell receptor (beta chain) was counted between two and nine times. Its antigen is as yet unknown. This sample was included in a study of identical twins. Trimming stripped 2 bases from V and 5 bases from J, with 6 bases between. Per germline, CDR1 SGHVS and CDR2 FQNEAQ. There are 12 residues in the CDR3. TCRdb re-derived calls from the 5' RACE reads in MiXCR, one entry per CDR3 protein. The data hold approximately 210,000 distinct CDR3 sequences, with around 9.6% observed a single time. Study-wide points: Insertions were reduced in abundant cord blood beta clonotypes but not in memory repertoires.

The material sequenced was memory (CD45RO+) T cells sorted from blood. This TCR came from a woman younger than 30 in good health. The chain couples TRBV7-8 to TRBJ1-1; D gene unclear. This CDR3 is CASSLSSTEAFF. In DNA, the CDR3 is TGTGCCAGCAGCTTATCTTCGACTGAAGCTTTCTTT. Filled out from reference TRBV7-8 and TRBJ1-1, the complete variable domain reads GAGVSQSPRYKVAKRGQDVALRCDPISGHVSLFWYQQALGQGPEFLTYFQNEAQLDKSGLPSDRFFAERPEGSVSTLKIQRTQQEDSAVYLCASSLSSTEAFFGQGTRLTVV.